These 30 T cell receptor beta chains were all obtained from the same sample, sequenced in a study of Graves' ophthalmopathy and Graves' hyperthyroidism. Amplification targeted the TCR beta CDR3 regions, with RNA transcripts as the source material. Second-round multiplex PCR came after a first-round RT-PCR that employed HTBI primers. In TCRdb, the multiplex PCR reads were re-called with MiXCR into one record per CDR3 protein. The sample yields about 620,000 distinct CDR3 sequences, about 24% seen once. The source material was peripheral blood. These receptors all stem from a woman under 30 with stable Graves' hyperthyroidism. Some clones in this sample may be carry-over from other donors' samples.

There are many counts of this clonotype. This sequence joins TRBV29-1 and TRBJ1-1; D gene ambiguous. CDR1 and CDR2 (germline): SQVTM, ANQGSEA. This CDR3 spans 11 amino acids. V was shortened by 4 bases and J by 8 bases, with 11 bases between the two germline ends. The CDR3 loop reads CSVGGTAEAFF. CDR3 sequence (DNA): TGCAGCGTTGGGGGTACTGCAGAAGCTTTCTTT.

Here the CDR3 DNA reads TGTGCCAGCAGTACTATCAACAGGGGACGTAAGCAGCCCCAGCATTTT. Encoded protein: CASSTINRGRKQPQHF. The chain has TRBV6-2 or TRBV6-3 and TRBJ1-5, with TRBD1 matching over 7 bases. The CDR3 spans 16 residues. Germline V gives CDR1 MNHEY, CDR2 SVGEGT. J lost 7 bases, V lost 5 bases, and 14 bases had no gene match.

This clonotype came up many times. The chain has TRBV20-1 and TRBJ1-2; 8 nucleotides match TRBD1. The CDR3 runs to 15 residues. The germline V gene has CDR1 DFQATT and CDR2 SNEGSKA (reference sequence). V was pared by 0 bases and J by 4 bases, with 7 bases of the junction left unmatched. The CDR3 sequence: CSARDPAGGSYGYTF. CDR3 coding DNA: TGCAGTGCTAGAGACCCCGCAGGGGGCTCCTATGGCTACACCTTC.

This clonotype was recorded many times. Written as DNA, the CDR3 is TGTGCCAGCAGTTTAGGTGGGTCCCTCCTTAAACGGAACACTGAAGCTTTCTTT. This gives the protein CASSLGGSLLKRNTEAFF. This chain joins TRBV12-3 or TRBV12-4 and TRBJ1-1, with D unclear. V shed 1 base and J shed 1 base, with 19 bases lying between them. The CDR3 has 18 residues.

V and J are TRBV25-1 and TRBJ2-5, with D tentatively TRBD1 (5 bases). CDR3 length equals 16 residues. Germline assignment: CDR1 MGHDK and CDR2 SYGVNS. The germline V and J ends were trimmed by 1 base and 4 bases, with 16 bases remaining between them. CDR3 DNA: TGTGCCAGCAGTGAATCCCGGACACCCTGGGGAGAGACCCAGTACTTC. Residues: CASSESRTPWGETQYF.

This clonotype occurred a few times. The CDR3 nucleotides read TGTGCCAGCAGCATCACTAGCGGGAGAGTTTACGAGCAGTACTTC. It is translated as CASSITSGRVYEQYF. The chain recombines TRBV14 with TRBJ2-7; the match to TRBD2 covers 11 bases. The germline gives CDR1 SGHDN, CDR2 FVKESK. The CDR3 is 15 amino acids. V lost 5 bases and J lost 4; bases outside the gene matches: 7.

This clonotype was recorded at least ten times. The CDR3 nucleotides read TGTGCCAGCAGTGATTCCGGGTTGTGGGAGACCCAGTACTTC. Its protein is CASSDSGLWETQYF. This chain links TRBV2 with TRBJ2-5; D unresolved. Germline V lookup: CDR1 SNHLY, CDR2 FYNNEI. The V gene lost 3 bases and the J gene lost 5 bases, with 13 bases spanning the gap. CDR3 size: 14 residues.

The V call is TRBV2, the J call TRBJ2-7; D uncertain. Trimming stripped 9 bases from V and 5 bases from J, with 14 bases between. This CDR3 spans 12 amino acids. Germline CDR1 SNHLY, CDR2 FYNNEI. The CDR3 is CASLAPRNEQYF. CDR3 nucleotide sequence: TGTGCCAGTTTAGCTCCTCGGAACGAGCAGTACTTC.

The chain has TRBV2 and TRBJ1-2, with D possibly being TRBD1 (6 bases). The V end lost 8 bases, the J end lost 6 bases, and 19 bases lay between the germline ends. The length of the CDR3 is 14 residues. In germline, CDR1 is SNHLY, CDR2 FYNNEI. In nucleotides, the CDR3 is TGTGCCAGCCATGTACTTGGGAGGGGGGATGGCTACACCTTC. Its protein product is CASHVLGRGDGYTF.

This clonotype was seen only a few times. This chain connects TRBV4-1 to TRBJ2-7, with D hard to call. The CDR3 runs 13 residues. Germline CDR1 and CDR2: MGHRA and YSYEKL. The V end was cut by 0 bases, the J end by 3 bases, with 6 bases between. CDR3 loop: CASSQEGDYEQYF. CDR3 nucleotides: TGCGCCAGCAGCCAAGAGGGTGACTACGAGCAGTACTTC.

This clonotype has at least ten counts. The chain links TRBV19 to TRBJ2-7; D remains unclear. The germline V gene has CDR1 LNHDA and CDR2 SQIVND (reference sequence). The CDR3 has 14 residues. V was pared by 0 bases and J by 3 bases, with 9 bases between. This CDR3 reads CASSIEGRNYEQYF. CDR3 coding DNA: TGTGCCAGTAGTATAGAAGGCAGGAACTACGAGCAGTACTTC.

This clonotype showed up many times. The V call is TRBV29-1, the J call TRBJ1-1; 11 bases match TRBD1. CDR1 and CDR2 (germline): SQVTM, ANQGSEA. CDR3 length: 16 amino acids. The junction had 10 bases not matched to a gene; V was cut back by 3 bases and J by 4 bases. The CDR3: CSVDNGWDRGSTEAFF. The CDR3 DNA sequence: TGCAGCGTTGATAATGGATGGGACAGGGGGTCCACTGAAGCTTTCTTT.

This clonotype was counted at least ten times. The V call is TRBV12-3 or TRBV12-4, the J call TRBJ1-1, with D perhaps matching TRBD1 (5 bases). CDR3 length: 13 amino acids. Trimming left V 6 bases short and J 4 bases short, with 12 bases between. The CDR3 region has the DNA TGTGCCAGCAGGAAGGACATCCGCACTGAAGCTTTCTTT. Its translation: CASRKDIRTEAFF.

The V call is TRBV12-3 or TRBV12-4, the J call TRBJ1-1, with D possibly TRBD1 on 5 matching bases. This CDR3 region has 14 residues. The V end lost 7 bases, the J end lost 0 bases, and 12 bases lay between the germline ends. The CDR3 protein is CASTPEQVNTEAFF. CDR3 bases: TGTGCCAGCACCCCGGAACAGGTGAACACTGAAGCTTTCTTT.

This clonotype was seen at least ten times. This chain links TRBV6-2 or TRBV6-3 with TRBJ2-7; 9 bases match TRBD1. This CDR3 comprises 18 residues. The ends lost 4 bases at V and 0 bases at J; junction bases unmatched: 13. From germline, CDR1 is MNHEY and CDR2 SVGEGT. This chain's CDR3 is CASSSRDRDKFLSYEQYF. As DNA, the CDR3 is TGTGCCAGCAGTTCCCGGGACAGGGACAAGTTCCTCTCCTACGAGCAGTACTTC.

The V gene is TRBV2, the J gene TRBJ1-1, with TRBD1 as a possible D gene (5 bases). V was clipped by 1 base and J by 11 bases, with 20 bases between them. The CDR3 has 15 residues. The germline V gene encodes CDR1 SNHLY and CDR2 FYNNEI. The DNA of the CDR3 is TGTGCCAGCAGTGAAGTCGTGGGGGGGAGTGAAAGGGCTTTCTTT. Its protein product is CASSEVVGGSERAFF.

This clonotype was found many times. This chain links TRBV20-1 with TRBJ2-5; D tentatively reads TRBD1 or TRBD2 (6 bases each). V was shortened by 5 bases and J by 1 base, with 17 bases between the two germline ends. The CDR3 contains 15 residues. CDR1 is DFQATT and CDR2 is SNEGSKA in the germline V gene (reference sequence). CDR3 loop: CSAGSPGGFQETQYF. The CDR3 region has the DNA TGCAGTGCTGGTTCTCCCGGGGGCTTCCAAGAGACCCAGTACTTC.

The CDR3 is CASSLPGFSTEAFF. CDR3 bases: TGTGCCAGCAGTTTACCGGGGTTTAGCACTGAAGCTTTCTTT. The gene calls are TRBV28 and TRBJ1-1, with D unclear. Germline lookup yields CDR1 MDHEN and CDR2 SYDVKM. The V end was cut by 2 bases, the J end by 4 bases, with 11 bases between. This CDR3 spans 14 amino acids.

This clonotype was seen many times. The V call is TRBV12-3 or TRBV12-4, the J call TRBJ1-2; D is uncertain. The V end was cut by 5 bases, the J end by 7 bases, with 8 bases between. The CDR3 contains 11 residues. CDR3 amino acids: CASSPGGGYTF. Here the CDR3 DNA reads TGTGCCAGCAGTCCCGGTGGTGGCTACACCTTC.

This clonotype has ten or more counts. V and J are TRBV7-2 and TRBJ2-5; D possibly corresponds to TRBD2 (6 bases). The V gene's germline CDR1 is SGHTA and CDR2 FQGNSA. The CDR3 length is 15 residues. Trimming left V 3 bases short and J 5 bases short, with 16 bases between. Here the CDR3 reads CASSFSRDWVETQYF. The CDR3 coding sequence is TGTGCCAGCAGCTTCTCCCGGGACTGGGTGGAGACCCAGTACTTC. Looking up the rest from reference TRBV7-2 and TRBJ2-5 gives the full variable domain: GAGVSQSPSNKVTEKGKDVELRCDPISGHTALYWYRQSLGQGLEFLIYFQGNSAPDKSGLPSDRFSAERTGGSVSTLTIQRTQQEDSAVYLCASSFSRDWVETQYFGPGTRLLVL.

The chain employs TRBV7-9 and TRBJ2-7; 10 bases fit TRBD1. V was pared by 8 bases and J by 5 bases, with 9 bases of the junction left unmatched. This CDR3 has 14 residues. Germline CDR1 reads SEHNR; CDR2 reads FQNEAQ (reference sequence). Written as DNA, the CDR3 is TGTGCCAGCGGCCACGGGACAGGGGTCCACGAGCAGTACTTC. This codes for CASGHGTGVHEQYF.

The chain links TRBV30 to TRBJ1-2, with D possibly matching TRBD1 (6 bases). Trimming removed 8 bases at V and 2 bases at J, with 12 bases between. This CDR3 has 12 amino acids. Germline CDR1 GTSNPN, CDR2 SVGIG (reference sequence). CDR3 nucleotide sequence: TGTGCCGGGCCTACAGGGAACTATGGCTACACCTTC. It specifies CAGPTGNYGYTF.

This chain connects TRBV12-3 or TRBV12-4 to TRBJ1-2; the D gene is possibly TRBD1 (5 bases). V dropped 5 bases and J dropped 6 bases, with 19 bases sitting between them. There are 15 residues in the CDR3. The CDR3 reads CASSTWDRPVDGYTF. The CDR3 bases are TGTGCCAGCAGTACCTGGGACCGCCCCGTCGATGGCTACACCTTC.

This clonotype was found many times. The V gene is TRBV28, the J gene TRBJ1-1; D unresolved. This CDR3 has 15 amino acids. Per the germline V gene, CDR1 is MDHEN and CDR2 is SYDVKM. V was pared by 6 bases and J by 0 bases, with 14 bases between. The CDR3 is CASSEAGRVNTEAFF. CDR3 nucleotide sequence: TGTGCCAGCAGCGAGGCCGGGAGGGTGAACACTGAAGCTTTCTTT.

This clonotype was counted at least ten times. The genes are TRBV6-2 or TRBV6-3 and TRBJ1-2; 8 bases are shared with TRBD1. The length of the CDR3 is 17 residues. Losses at the gene ends were 6 bases for V and 4 bases for J; bases not matched to a gene: 16. Germline V lookup: CDR1 MNHEY, CDR2 SVGEGT. CDR3 sequence (DNA): TGTGCCAGCAGCACAACTCCCTGGCAGGGGGCGTCCTATGGCTACACCTTC. Protein: CASSTTPWQGASYGYTF.

The genes are TRBV6-1 and TRBJ1-5; D is uncertain. Looked up from germline, CDR1 is MNHNS and CDR2 is SASEGT. V lost 1 base to trimming and J lost 5 bases, with 6 bases between them. The CDR3 loop spans 13 amino acids. The CDR3 loop is CASSEGPHQPQHF. Here the CDR3 DNA reads TGTGCCAGCAGTGAAGGTCCCCATCAGCCCCAGCATTTT.

The V gene is TRBV6-1, the J gene TRBJ2-5; no firm D call. CDR1 and CDR2 from the germline V gene are MNHNS and SASEGT. With 0 bases removed from V and 12 bases from J, the gap between germline ends came to 8 bases. The CDR3 has 11 residues. The CDR3 loop reads CASSEASAEYF. The DNA for the CDR3 is TGTGCCAGCAGTGAAGCGTCCGCCGAGTACTTC.

This clonotype was seen at least ten times. The chain recombines TRBV20-1 with TRBJ1-1; a weak D match, TRBD1 (6 bases). In germline, CDR1 is DFQATT, CDR2 SNEGSKA (reference sequence). V was clipped by 6 bases and J by 1 base, with 21 bases between them. The CDR3 loop spans 16 amino acids. The CDR3 coding sequence is TGCAGTGCGAGGACAGCCCCCAGCCCGGGGAACACTGAAGCTTTCTTT. It specifies CSARTAPSPGNTEAFF.

Many counts were recorded for this clonotype. The chain carries TRBV10-2 and TRBJ2-4, with D maybe TRBD1 (5 bases). This CDR3 spans 13 amino acids. V shed 7 bases and J shed 2 bases, with 9 bases lying between them. Germline values: CDR1 WSHSY, CDR2 SAAADI. CDR3 in amino acids: CASTDRPKNIQYF. CDR3 nucleotides: TGCGCCAGCACCGACAGACCCAAAAACATTCAGTACTTC.

This clonotype was found a few times. This chain connects TRBV15 to TRBJ2-5; 12 bases map to TRBD2. The CDR3 covers 17 residues. CDR1 LNHNV and CDR2 YYDKDF come from the germline V gene (reference sequence). J gave up 4 bases and V 1 base, and 7 bases lay outside the gene matches. The CDR3: CATSRGFQTSGRETQYF. The CDR3 DNA follows: TGTGCCACCAGCAGAGGGTTCCAGACTAGCGGGAGAGAGACCCAGTACTTC.